This T cell receptor beta chain is from a study of blood T cell repertoires in COVID-19. As for the study in general: Sources were T cells, B-cell-depleted T cells, or PBMCs; the material itself was cDNA or gDNA.

As processed by the authors: Estimates of nucleated cell counts were drawn from the amplification of reference gene primers. Repertoires were generated with immunoSEQ multiplex PCR, while TCRdb's copy carries only in-frame clones and drops some. For V, J and clone size, that table is used; D and trimming come from the DNA. The sample includes 30,000 to 45,000 clones, around 78% of them seen just once. Trimming at V came to 7 bases and at J to 0 bases, leaving 9 bases not matched to a gene. Germline V gene lookup returns CDR1 SGHRS and CDR2 YFSETQ. This CDR3 comprises 16 residues. The chain employs TRBV5-1 and TRBJ2-2; TRBD1 aligns across 7 bases. This clonotype was sampled from a man between 60 and 75 years old with acute or convalescent COVID-19. The sequenced sample consisted of peripheral blood. The CDR3: CASQRDSQTNTGELFF. CDR3 DNA: TGCGCCAGCCAAAGGGACAGCCAAACGAACACCGGGGAGCTGTTTTTT.